This T cell receptor beta chain was sequenced in a study of post-analysis software for immune sequencing data. Study-wide findings and caveats: Strong co-clustering by F measure linked samples that shared a preparation batch. Controls showed lower frequencies than patients for several TRBV segments, and TRBV5-6, TRBV5-1 and TRBV20-1 were among these.

The V gene's germline CDR1 is LGHDT and CDR2 YNNKEL (reference sequence). This CDR3 comprises 14 residues. The ends lost 4 bases at V and 5 bases at J; junction bases unmatched: 3. Remarks on this clonotype: Its antigen is still unknown.

cDNA libraries for TCR beta contained unique molecular identifiers. TCRdb passed the PCR reads through MiXCR, listing each CDR3 protein once. This table has 800,000 to 950,000 distinct CDR3 sequences, about 57% appearing once. The sequence came from a girl aged 10-17 years with multiple sclerosis. The V gene is TRBV3-1, the J gene TRBJ2-2; 8 nucleotides align to TRBD1. What was sequenced was blood. The CDR3 region has the DNA TGTGCCAGCAGCCCCTGGACAGGGACCGGGGAGCTGTTTTTT. Translating gives CASSPWTGTGELFF. Variable domain in full (rest from reference TRBV3-1 and TRBJ2-2): DTAVSQTPKYLVTQMGNDKSIKCEQNLGHDTMYWYKQDSKKFLKIMFSYNNKELIINETVPNRFSPKSPDKAHLNLHINSLELGDSAVYFCASSPWTGTGELFFGEGSRLTVL.